These T cell receptor beta chains were read from a single sample in a study of T cells in Graves' hyperthyroidism and ophthalmopathy. TCRdb reanalysed the multiplex PCR reads using MiXCR and keeps one entry per CDR3 protein. The sample lists fewer than 200,000 distinct CDR3 sequences, about 18% occurring once. Sequences were obtained from blood. Every receptor here comes from a woman between 45 and 60 years old with Graves' hyperthyroidism. Both conserved end residues are part of each CDR3. The D gene is left open where the match is weak. Only some rows state a clone size, as once, few, many or a class for expanded clones.

.	TRBJ1-4	TRBV7-2	.	CASSPTGSVEKLFF	TGTGCCAGCAGCCCCACAGGGAGCGTTGAAAAACTGTTTTTT
.	TRBJ2-1	TRBV9	many	CASSVTSTNEQFF	TGTGCCAGCAGCGTTACTTCAACCAATGAGCAGTTCTTC
.	TRBJ1-6	TRBV19	.	CASRGGRGWSPLHF	TGTGCCAGTAGGGGAGGGAGGGGATGGTCACCCCTCCACTTT
.	TRBJ2-7	TRBV28	.	CASSWHYPTDEQYF	TGTGCCAGCAGTTGGCACTACCCTACGGACGAGCAGTACTTC
TRBD1	TRBJ1-4	TRBV19	.	CASSPGGNEKLFF	TGTGCCAGTAGTCCAGGGGGTAATGAAAAACTGTTTTTT
TRBD2	TRBJ2-3	TRBV20-1	.	CSAGPRASGATSTDTQYF	TGCAGTGCTGGCCCTAGGGCTAGCGGTGCAACTAGCACAGATACGCAGTATTTT
.	TRBJ2-5	TRBV6-1	.	CATIGDTKTQYF	TGTGCCACCATAGGGGATACAAAGACCCAGTACTTC
TRBD2	TRBJ2-1	TRBV7-3	many	CASSLRPGLAGGKNEQFF	TGTGCCAGCAGCTTAAGGCCGGGACTAGCGGGGGGGAAAAATGAGCAGTTCTTC
TRBD1	TRBJ1-1	TRBV18	many	CASSRGTGGERVTEAFF	TGTGCCAGCTCACGGGGGACAGGGGGCGAGAGGGTCACTGAAGCTTTCTTT
TRBD1	TRBJ2-4	TRBV24-1	.	CATSERDSSAKNIQYF	TGTGCCACCAGTGAAAGGGACAGCTCCGCCAAGAACATTCAGTACTTC
.	TRBJ1-2	TRBV15	many	CATSRDRPESNYGYTF	TGTGCCACCAGCAGAGATAGGCCGGAATCTAACTATGGCTACACCTTC
.	TRBJ2-2	TRBV5-1	.	CASSRAPPTSGEPFF	TGCGCCAGCAGCCGTGCGCCCCCCACTTCCGGGGAGCCGTTTTTT
.	TRBJ2-1	TRBV18	.	CASSPLASEQFF	TGTGCCAGCTCACCATTAGCTTCGGAGCAGTTCTTC
TRBD2	TRBJ2-4	TRBV29-1	.	CNVVRLAGPLAKNIQYF	TGCAACGTTGTTAGACTAGCGGGGCCCTTAGCCAAAAACATTCAGTACTTC
.	TRBJ2-7	TRBV28	many	CASSRTESGYEQYF	TGTGCCAGCAGTCGGACAGAGTCTGGGTACGAGCAGTACTTC
.	TRBJ1-2	TRBV28	many	CASSPGTLGLAYTF	TGTGCCAGCAGTCCAGGGACCCTCGGCCTCGCCTACACCTTC
.	TRBJ1-1	TRBV12-3/TRBV12-4	many	CASSFMSEVNTEAFF	TGTGCCAGCAGTTTTATGTCGGAGGTGAACACTGAAGCTTTCTTT
TRBD1	TRBJ2-7	TRBV9	few	CASSATGTGDEQYF	TGTGCCAGCAGCGCCACCGGGACAGGGGACGAGCAGTACTTC
TRBD2	TRBJ2-7	TRBV7-3	many	CASSFTSGGYEQYF	TGTGCCAGCAGCTTTACTAGCGGGGGTTACGAGCAGTACTTC
.	TRBJ2-7	TRBV13	many	CASSLFGLYEQYF	TGTGCCAGCAGCTTATTCGGCCTCTACGAGCAGTACTTC
TRBD1	TRBJ1-1	TRBV5-4	many	CASSLDRGYTEAFF	TGTGCCAGCAGCTTGGACAGGGGCTACACTGAAGCTTTCTTT
.	TRBJ1-2	TRBV5-1	many	CASSADGDYGYTF	TGCGCCAGCAGCGCGGACGGTGACTATGGCTACACCTTC
.	TRBJ2-3	TRBV6-6	many	CASSYGAATDTQYF	TGTGCCAGCAGTTACGGGGCGGCGACAGATACGCAGTATTTT
.	TRBJ1-1	TRBV6-1	many	CASSDRGSTEAFF	TGTGCCAGCAGTGACCGGGGGAGCACTGAAGCTTTCTTT
TRBD1	TRBJ2-3	TRBV5-1	many	CASSLDGTGETDTQYF	TGCGCCAGCAGCTTAGATGGGACAGGCGAGACAGATACGCAGTATTTT
.	TRBJ1-5	TRBV12-3/TRBV12-4	many	CASSGQLSSNQPQHF	TGTGCCAGCAGTGGACAGCTCAGTAGCAATCAGCCCCAGCATTTT
.	TRBJ2-1	TRBV19	many	CASLGRYYNEQFF	TGTGCCAGCCTCGGGCGGTATTACAATGAGCAGTTCTTC
TRBD1	TRBJ1-2	TRBV6-1	.	CASSEGQGLESGGYTF	TGTGCCAGCAGTGAAGGACAGGGGCTCGAAAGCGGTGGCTACACCTTC
.	TRBJ2-5	TRBV4-1	.	CASSQVRTVQETQYF	TGCGCCAGCAGCCAAGTGAGGACGGTTCAAGAGACCCAGTACTTC
.	TRBJ1-5	TRBV12-3/TRBV12-4	.	CASSPQGTVSNQPQHF	TGTGCCAGCAGCCCACAAGGGACTGTCAGCAATCAGCCCCAGCATTTT
.	TRBJ2-5	TRBV7-6	.	CASSPFQETQYF	TGTGCCAGCAGCCCCTTCCAAGAGACCCAGTACTTC
.	TRBJ1-2	TRBV15	many	CATVWGNYGYTF	TGTGCCACTGTCTGGGGTAACTATGGCTACACCTTC
.	TRBJ1-1	TRBV7-8	many	CASSRDLGAEAFF	TGTGCCAGCAGCCGGGACCTGGGCGCTGAAGCTTTCTTT
.	TRBJ2-3	TRBV14	many	CASSQSTDTQYF	TGTGCCAGCAGCCAAAGCACAGATACGCAGTATTTT
.	TRBJ2-5	TRBV27	many	CASSATGQETQYF	TGTGCCAGCAGTGCTACAGGACAAGAGACCCAGTACTTC
.	TRBJ1-1	TRBV6-1	many	CASRQLMNTEAFF	TGTGCCAGCAGACAGCTCATGAACACTGAAGCTTTCTTT